Sequencing of this TCR beta chain was carried out in a study of T cells in Graves' hyperthyroidism and ophthalmopathy. The sample holds a few counts of this clonotype. The CDR3 sequence is 14 residues long. Per the germline V gene, CDR1 is SNHLY and CDR2 is FYNNEI. Trimming stripped 5 bases from V and 2 bases from J, with 10 bases between. From RNA transcripts, TCR beta CDR3 regions were amplified. HTBI primers were employed in a first-round RT-PCR of the TCR CDR3. One entry per CDR3 protein results from TCRdb running MiXCR on the multiplex PCR reads. The profile shows some 490,000 distinct CDR3 sequences, roughly 23% of them singletons. Diagnosis rested on symptoms, serum thyroxine and TRAb, thyroid ultrasound, and orbital computed tomography.

This receptor was taken from a woman aged 65 to 85 with Graves' ophthalmopathy. V usage is TRBV2 and J usage is TRBJ2-1; D is unresolved. The material sequenced was blood. The CDR3 sequence is CASSHDSAYNEQFF. CDR3 in DNA: TGTGCCAGCAGTCACGACTCGGCCTACAATGAGCAGTTCTTC.